The entry below describes one T cell receptor beta chain. The target antigen is unknown. Sorted naive or memory CD4+ cells met CEF peptides for over 8 days. CEF-cultured naive and memory CD4+ T cell DNA got survey-level sequencing. Profiling relied on immunoSEQ multiplex PCR, and the TCRdb table lists in-frame clones only, not all of them. The table includes 35,000 to 40,000 clones, roughly 84% detected once. The V gene lost 5 bases and the J gene lost 2 bases, with 13 bases spanning the gap. The V gene's germline CDR1 is MDHEN and CDR2 SYDVKM. The CDR3 loop spans 14 amino acids. This specimen belongs to a study of CD4 T cells in relation to SARS-CoV-2 and coronaviruses. The wider study: ViraFEST: approximately nine-day antigen culture of PBMCs, then TCR beta CDR3 sequencing. Of the patients, fewer than ten were male, 4 female, two Hispanic.

The sequencing input was naive CD4+ T cells from PBMCs, cultured in vitro. Subset specified: naive CD4+ T cells isolated by negative enrichment. The clonotype was recovered from an adult with COVID-19. The chain has TRBV28 and TRBJ2-7; the D is unclear. The CDR3 loop is CASSPAGSTYEQYF. The CDR3 DNA reads TGTGCCAGCAGTCCTGCCGGGTCTACCTACGAGCAGTACTTC.